One and the same sample provided the 15 T cell receptor beta chains below, sequenced in a study of cytomegalovirus exposure and HLA in healthy donors. Use of 60 Vbeta and 13 Jbeta primers characterized the PCR. The table came from immunoSEQ multiplex PCR; TCRdb's copy has only in-frame clones and leaves some out. The sample table includes about 140,000 clones. Sample: PBMCs. All receptors derive from a middle-aged man in good health and CMV-seronegative.

V usage is TRBV7-2 and J usage is TRBJ2-2; D remains ambiguous. Looked up from germline, CDR1 is SGHTA and CDR2 is FQGNSA. V gave up 0 bases and J gave up 5 bases, with 7 bases separating them. This CDR3 has 14 amino acids. For the CDR3, the DNA is TGTGCCAGCAGCTTAGCGGCCATTACCGGGGAGCTGTTTTTT. Translation gives CASSLAAITGELFF. Based on the CDR3 plus reference TRBV7-2 and TRBJ2-2, the full variable domain is GAGVSQSPSNKVTEKGKDVELRCDPISGHTALYWYRQSLGQGLEFLIYFQGNSAPDKSGLPSDRFSAERTGGSVSTLTIQRTQQEDSAVYLCASSLAAITGELFFGEGSRLTVL.

This rearrangement joins TRBV27 to TRBJ1-1, with 10 bases matching TRBD1. The CDR3 contains 15 residues. In germline, CDR1 is MNHEY, CDR2 SMNVEV (reference sequence). J lost 5 bases, V lost 8 bases, and 11 bases had no gene match. The CDR3 DNA follows: TGTGCCAGCGGAAAGGGACAGGGGTACCTTACTGAAGCTTTCTTT. This gives the protein CASGKGQGYLTEAFF.

The chain recombines TRBV6-1 with TRBJ2-7; possible D gene TRBD2, 6 bases. This CDR3 has 13 amino acids. The germline gives CDR1 MNHNS, CDR2 SASEGT. Trimming pared 5 bases from V and 7 bases from J, leaving 15 bases between. In nucleotides, the CDR3 is TGTGCCAGCAGTACGCGGCCCGCGGGAGAGCAGTACTTC. The encoded protein is CASSTRPAGEQYF.

This sequence joins TRBV6-6 and TRBJ2-7; possibly TRBD1 for D (5 bases). CDR3 length: 15 residues. The V and J ends lost 0 bases and 0 bases respectively, with 9 bases between them. CDR1 is MNHNY and CDR2 is SVGAGI in the germline V gene (reference sequence). CDR3 in DNA: TGTGCCAGCAGTTACTCCTCAGGGTACTCCTACGAGCAGTACTTC. Translation: CASSYSSGYSYEQYF.

The gene calls are TRBV6-6 and TRBJ1-5, with D perhaps TRBD1 (6 bases). The CDR3 loop spans 15 amino acids. The V end lost 6 bases, the J end lost 1 base, and 13 bases lay between the germline ends. Germline assignment: CDR1 MNHNY and CDR2 SVGAGI (reference sequence). The CDR3 DNA reads TGTGCCAGCAGACCGACAGGAGCGAGCAATCAGCCCCAGCATTTT. This sequence encodes CASRPTGASNQPQHF.

This chain uses TRBV19 with TRBJ1-2; D gene unclear. The CDR3 covers 12 residues. V gave up 4 bases and J gave up 8 bases, with 11 bases separating them. Germline CDR1 is LNHDA and CDR2 is SQIVND (reference sequence). CDR3 DNA: TGTGCCAGTAGTACCGCTGATCGGGGCTACACCTTC. Protein sequence: CASSTADRGYTF.

The chain joins TRBV7-6 to TRBJ1-1; D remains ambiguous. The CDR3 is made up of 16 amino acids. V was trimmed by 0 bases and J by 4 bases, leaving 15 bases between them. Germline CDR1 SGHVS, CDR2 FNYEAQ. CDR3 sequence: CASSLALSGLGTEAFF. CDR3 nucleotide sequence: TGTGCCAGCAGCTTAGCGCTAAGCGGGTTGGGCACTGAAGCTTTCTTT. The full variable domain, completed using reference TRBV7-6 and TRBJ1-1, is GAGVSQSPRYKVTKRGQDVALRCDPISGHVSLYWYRQALGQGPEFLTYFNYEAQQDKSGLPNDRFSAERPEGSISTLTIQRTEQRDSAMYRCASSLALSGLGTEAFFGQGTRLTVV.

V gene TRBV7-9 combines with J gene TRBJ1-4, with 8 bases identical to TRBD1. CDR3 size: 15 residues. The germline CDR1 and CDR2 sequences are SEHNR and FQNEAQ (reference sequence). The junction had 5 bases not matched to a gene; V was cut back by 5 bases and J by 3 bases. CDR3 in DNA: TGTGCCAGCAGCCCAGGGGGCTCGGCTAATGAAAAACTGTTTTTT. Residues: CASSPGGSANEKLFF.

The chain is built from TRBV2 and TRBJ2-1; D ambiguous. The CDR3 consists of 14 residues. Germline V gene data show CDR1 as SNHLY and CDR2 as FYNNEI. Trimming left V 6 bases short and J 2 bases short, with 11 bases between. The CDR3 nucleotides are TGTGCCAGCAGGCTTAGAGACACCTACAATGAGCAGTTCTTC. As protein: CASRLRDTYNEQFF.

This chain joins TRBV6-1 and TRBJ2-7; 7 positions agree with TRBD1. With 7 bases clipped from V and 5 bases from J, the junction kept 8 bases outside the gene matches. This CDR3 region has 13 residues. Per the germline V gene, CDR1 is MNHNS and CDR2 is SASEGT. DNA for the CDR3: TGTGCCAGCAAACCCAGGGGGAGCGACGAGCAGTACTTC. It codes for CASKPRGSDEQYF.

The genes are TRBV7-2 and TRBJ2-7; TRBD1 is a possible D gene (6 bases). There are 16 residues in the CDR3. V lost 5 bases and J 2 bases, leaving 19 bases between the germline ends. Germline V lookup: CDR1 SGHTA, CDR2 FQGNSA. The CDR3 DNA follows: TGTGCCAGCAGCCCCCTAACAGGGCAGTTGGCCTACGAGCAGTACTTC. It yields the protein CASSPLTGQLAYEQYF.

The V gene is TRBV5-1, the J gene TRBJ2-3; a weak D match, TRBD2 (5 bases). Trimming removed 1 base at V and 2 bases at J, with 11 bases between. The CDR3 spans 15 residues. The germline V gene has CDR1 SGHRS and CDR2 YFSETQ. The CDR3 loop reads CASSLFGVLTDTQYF. The CDR3 DNA reads as TGCGCCAGCAGCTTGTTCGGGGTCCTCACAGATACGCAGTATTTT.

The chain employs TRBV7-7 and TRBJ2-2; 8 bases line up with TRBD1. CDR3 length: 15 residues. CDR1 and CDR2 (germline): SSHAT, FNYEAQ (reference sequence). The V gene end was trimmed by 3 bases and the J gene end by 4 bases; junction bases not matched to a gene: 4. DNA for the CDR3: TGTGCCAGCAGCTTCGGACAGGGAAGCACCGGGGAGCTGTTTTTT. Translated: CASSFGQGSTGELFF.

The chain couples TRBV28 to TRBJ2-3, with 10 bases identical to TRBD1. The CDR3 is 15 residues long. The V gene's germline CDR1 is MDHEN and CDR2 SYDVKM. V lost 3 bases and J lost 3; bases outside the gene matches: 3. The CDR3 bases are TGTGCCAGCAGTTTCGGACAGGGGGGGACAGATACGCAGTATTTT. Translated: CASSFGQGGTDTQYF.

This chain joins TRBV6-1 and TRBJ1-5; D is uncertain. The CDR3 runs to 13 residues. Germline V gives CDR1 MNHNS, CDR2 SASEGT. V lost 7 bases, J lost 3 bases, and 10 bases lay in between. The CDR3 region has the DNA TGTGCCAGCATCACGGGGAACAATCAGCCCCAGCATTTT. Protein product: CASITGNNQPQHF.